Below, one T cell receptor beta chain is given with its context. This clone's antigen is unknown. No clone much larger than this one lies a single base away; base qualities are absent. Collaborating institutions collected whole blood in K2EDTA tubes following their own protocols. For TCRbeta analysis, collaborators shipped samples as frozen whole blood, isolated PBMCs, or DNA extracted from either of those sample types. This sample stems from a study of blood T cell repertoires in COVID-19 (dated by TCRdb to 2019 to 2021). For the study in its entirety: Collaborator samples came from the United States, Italy and Spain and covered acute and convalescent phases of COVID-19. The material from the prospective study consisted of cDNA or gDNA derived from T cells, B-cell-depleted T cells, or PBMCs. The samples were drawn from two sources: the first 160 participants of the ongoing ImmuneRACE study, and 1,000 to 1,500 subjects contributed by 6 global collaborators. Subjects who had been exposed to COVID-19, were actively infected with it, or had recovered from it provided the deeply sampled blood TCRbeta repertoires that made up the dataset. Sample metadata almost always included a de-identified subject ID, COVID-19 status, age in years and sex. HLA class I and class II types, where available, came from metadata supplied by the sample provider rather than from assay-based typing. A freely available public database, intended as a resource for researchers studying the immune response to SARS-CoV-2, is where the repertoires were released. The paper as a whole reports these results and caveats: How much clinical and demographic metadata was included differed by source and by participant, and the metadata was provided uncurated.

CDR1 and CDR2, looked up from the germline V gene, are SGHTA and FQGNSA. V is pared back by 0 bases and J by 0 bases, with 9 bases lying between the germline termini. The CDR3 holds 16 amino acids from the cysteine to the phenylalanine. Here the CDR3 DNA is all that survives: 48 bases in frame from base 1. TCRbeta CDR3 regions were amplified from genomic DNA by means of the immunoSEQ Assay, a bias-controlled multiplex PCR. The study's processing was this. The number of nucleated cells in each sample was estimated from the amplification of reference gene primers within the assay. To quantify the absolute abundance of each unique TCRbeta CDR3 rearrangement, sequence reads were collapsed and filtered. For each sample, productive Simpson clonality was calculated by taking the square root of Simpson's diversity index across productive rearrangements. Drawn from immuneACCESS, this table holds only the in-frame rearrangements with V and J called that TCRdb kept. Clones are partly lost; checked studies trace under half to an unresolved V gene and leave the rest unexplained. The DNA gave D and trimming, while V, J and clone size come from that table. Present in this sample are some 100,000 clones, around 90% of which were seen just once. The ten most abundant clones make up roughly 17% of the sample.

What was sequenced was peripheral blood. The V gene is TRBV7-2 and the J gene is TRBJ1-5, with TRBD1 as a weak D call on 5 bases. The clonotype originates from a man aged 45-65 years with acute or convalescent COVID-19. CDR3 reads: CASSLAGPLSNQPQHF. The DNA sequence is as follows: TGTGCCAGCAGCTTAGCGGGGCCTCTTAGCAATCAGCCCCAGCATTTT.